This paragraph covers one TCR beta chain sequence. Sequencing was performed with immunoSEQ multiplex PCR; in TCRdb, only in-frame clones are kept and a portion is missing. Of more than 200,000 clones in the sample, around 82% were seen once. Germline CDR1 reads LGHNT; CDR2 reads FRNRAP. After removal of 10 bases from V and 7 bases from J, the junction contained 6 bases not matched to a gene. The CDR3 is made up of 15 amino acids. The record originates from a study of blood T cell repertoires in COVID-19. V gene TRBV12-5 combines with J gene TRBJ2-2; TRBD2 matches at 16 bases. The sequence was collected from a woman aged 45 to 65 with acute or convalescent COVID-19. Sequencing was performed on peripheral blood. The CDR3 DNA follows: TGTGCTACGGGACTAGCGGGAGGGCCTGGCGGGGAGCTGTTTTTT. Protein sequence: CATGLAGGPGGELFF.